This T cell receptor beta chain was sequenced during a study of T cell responses to AZD1222 COVID-19 vaccine. Study-level results: Baseline antibody screening turned up just six seropositive AZD1222 recipients.

As for this clone: The target antigen is unknown.

Sequencing used immunoSEQ multiplex PCR; TCRdb keeps in-frame clones, though not all of them. The data hold around 150,000 clones, with 80% to 95% observed a single time. The TCR was taken from an adult who received the AZD1222 COVID-19 vaccine. The sample in question was peripheral blood, obtained 28 days after the second AZD1222 dose.

As DNA, the CDR3 is TGTGCCAGCAGTCTCGACAGCTACTACGAGCAGTACTTC. Amino acids: CASSLDSYYEQYF. This sequence joins TRBV28 and TRBJ2-7; a possible D gene is TRBD1 (5 bases). The germline V gene has CDR1 MDHEN and CDR2 SYDVKM. The CDR3 has 13 amino acids. V lost 5 bases, J lost 3 bases, and 11 bases lay in between.